Following are 3 T cell receptor beta chains from one sample sequenced in a study of CD8+ T cells in alopecia areata (dated by TCRdb to the late 2010s). The time point label, read with the paper, signifies: baseline before oral tofacitinib. The library was obtained by the immunoSEQ multiplex PCR assay. RNA was extracted from all samples and reverse transcribed into cDNA, which served as template for TCR sequencing. The immuneACCESS repertoire file appears here via TCRdb, limited to in-frame rearrangements. These files lack a portion of the clones; in checked studies, under half of the deficit traces to unresolved V genes, and the cause of the others is not known. In this sample the table shows under 250,000 clones, 50% to 65% of which occur a single time. Of the sample, approximately 0.44% falls within the top ten clones. Source: CD4+ T cells sorted from blood, taken at week 0. The origin of the receptors is a human donor with alopecia areata.

The rearrangement joins TRBV2 to TRBJ2-3; the match to TRBD1 covers 8 bases. V gave up 5 bases and J gave up 5 bases; unmatched junction bases: 3. The CDR3 sequence is 13 residues long. Germline assignment: CDR1 SNHLY and CDR2 FYNNEI. CDR3 region: CASSITGGDTQYF. As DNA, the CDR3 is TGTGCCAGCAGTATAACAGGGGGAGATACGCAGTATTTT.

In DNA, the CDR3 is TGCAGCGTCGGAGCTAACCCCTACGAGCAGTACTTC. It codes for CSVGANPYEQYF. The chain combines TRBV29-1 with TRBJ2-7; D unresolved. CDR1 is SQVTM, CDR2 ANQGSEA, per germline. The CDR3 spans 12 residues. V gave up 6 bases and J gave up 2 bases, with 11 bases separating them.

The chain uses TRBV29-1 and TRBJ2-5, with D tentatively TRBD2 (6 bases). The CDR3 is 12 amino acids. The V end was cut by 5 bases, the J end by 5 bases, with 12 bases between. Per germline, CDR1 SQVTM and CDR2 ANQGSEA. CDR3 coding DNA: TGCAGCGTTCTATTTGGGGGGGAGACCCAGTACTTC. The encoded protein is CSVLFGGETQYF.